The 12 T cell receptor beta chains below were found in one sample sequenced in a study of shared clonotypes between healthy human individuals. The protocol was immunoSEQ multiplex PCR, while the TCRdb copy is restricted to in-frame clones and leaves out a portion. The sample carries millions of clones, approximately 90% recorded once. Sequencing was carried out using naive CD4+ T cells sorted from blood. Indicated subset: CD45RA+ positively selected. The receptors stem from a young man in good health.

This chain links TRBV7-9 with TRBJ2-3; D uncertain. The CDR3 runs 13 residues. The germline gives CDR1 SEHNR, CDR2 FQNEAQ (reference sequence). Trimming left V 3 bases short and J 7 bases short, with 11 bases between. Written as DNA, the CDR3 is TGTGCCAGCAGCTTCGCTCAACAGTATACGCAGTATTTT. Amino acid sequence: CASSFAQQYTQYF.

This clone was picked up one time. V gene TRBV16 combines with J gene TRBJ2-5; TRBD1 matches at 7 bases. CDR3 length: 14 amino acids. Germline values: CDR1 KGHSY, CDR2 FQNENV. Trimming cost V 2 bases and J 5 bases; bases outside gene matches: 5. CDR3 residues: CASSQAGTAETQYF. The CDR3 DNA is TGTGCCAGCAGCCAAGCCGGGACAGCGGAGACCCAGTACTTC.

The chain carries TRBV5-1 and TRBJ2-2; D gene uncertain. Trimming shortened V by 0 bases and J by 3 bases, and 9 bases separated the two germline ends. This CDR3 is 15 amino acids long. Per the germline V gene, CDR1 is SGHRS and CDR2 is YFSETQ. DNA for the CDR3: TGCGCCAGCAGCTTGGCTAGGCCGGACACCGGGGAGCTGTTTTTT. The encoded protein is CASSLARPDTGELFF.

The chain is built from TRBV18 and TRBJ1-1, with TRBD1 matching 7 bases. CDR3 size: 17 residues. Germline-derived CDR1 and CDR2 are KGHSH and LQKENI. With V trimmed by 1 base and J by 0 bases, 8 bases remained unmatched. CDR3 protein: CASSPQRGQAMNTEAFF. In nucleotides, the CDR3 is TGTGCCAGCTCACCACAGAGAGGACAGGCGATGAACACTGAAGCTTTCTTT.

The chain joins TRBV11-2 to TRBJ2-3, with TRBD2 matching 7 bases. V shed 1 base, J shed 1 base, and the junction held 5 bases outside the gene matches. Germline V gives CDR1 SGHAT, CDR2 FQNNGV. CDR3 length equals 16 residues. The CDR3 DNA sequence: TGTGCCAGCAGCTTAGGAGGCGGGAGCGGCACAGATACGCAGTATTTT. It codes for CASSLGGGSGTDTQYF.

The chain has TRBV10-3 and TRBJ2-7; a weak D match, TRBD1 (5 bases). The CDR3 is 12 residues long. CDR1 and CDR2 from the germline V gene are ENHRY and SYGVKD. Trimming removed 3 bases from V and 5 bases from J, with 8 bases in between. The CDR3 DNA reads TGTGCCATCAGTGATTTCAGGGACGAGCAGTACTTC. Protein product: CAISDFRDEQYF.

The table lists this clone with a few counts. The sample holds other DNA sequences that translate to the same CDR3. The rearrangement uses TRBV6-5 and TRBJ1-1; no clear D. Between the trimmed V and J ends, which lost 7 bases and 1 base, there was a span of 4 bases. The CDR3 spans 11 residues. CDR1 is MNHEY and CDR2 is SVGAGI in the germline V gene. In DNA form, the CDR3 reads TGTGCCAGCACTGGGAACACTGAAGCTTTCTTT. It encodes CASTGNTEAFF.

The chain uses TRBV19 and TRBJ1-1; 10 positions match TRBD1. The CDR3 extends over 15 amino acids. Trimming took 2 bases from V and 5 from J; bases not matched to a gene: 5. Germline V CDR1 and CDR2: LNHDA, SQIVND (reference sequence). As DNA, the CDR3 is TGTGCCAGTAGTATAAGGGACAGGGGAAAGACTGAAGCTTTCTTT. It is translated as CASSIRDRGKTEAFF.

The chain joins TRBV9 to TRBJ2-6; 10 positions match TRBD2. Germline values: CDR1 SGDLS, CDR2 YYNGEE. V shed 4 bases and J 0 bases; nucleotides not matched to a gene: 10. This CDR3 region has 19 residues. The CDR3, as DNA: TGTGCCAGCAGCCCAAGCACTAGCGGGGTATACTCTGGGGCCAACGTCCTGACTTTC. Protein product: CASSPSTSGVYSGANVLTF.

Here the CDR3 DNA reads TGTGCCAGCAGACAGGACAGGGCTAATGAAAAACTGTTTTTT. Translating gives CASRQDRANEKLFF. The chain recombines TRBV6-5 with TRBJ1-4; TRBD1 agrees at 8 bases. CDR3 length: 14 residues. J was trimmed by 3 bases and V by 6 bases; bases with no gene match: 3. Germline CDR1 and CDR2: MNHEY and SVGAGI.

The gene calls are TRBV28 and TRBJ2-1; 9 bases fit TRBD1. The CDR3 runs 14 residues. Germline V gene data show CDR1 as MDHEN and CDR2 as SYDVKM. V shed 2 bases and J 7 bases; nucleotides not matched to a gene: 3. The CDR3 nucleotides read TGTGCCAGCAGTTTAGGGACAGGGCTTAATGAGCAGTTCTTC. Translation gives CASSLGTGLNEQFF. Variable domain in full (rest from reference TRBV28 and TRBJ2-1): DVKVTQSSRYLVKRTGEKVFLECVQDMDHENMFWYRQDPGLGLRLIYFSYDVKMKEKGDIPEGYSVSREKKERFSLILESASTNQTSMYLCASSLGTGLNEQFFGPGTRLTVL.

The V call is TRBV7-9, the J call TRBJ2-7; 10 nucleotides match TRBD1. The V and J ends lost 6 bases and 3 bases, in that order; junction bases with no gene match: 8. Germline lookup yields CDR1 SEHNR and CDR2 FQNEAQ (reference sequence). This CDR3 is 15 amino acids long. The CDR3 sequence is CASSDLRTGGYEQYF. CDR3 sequence (DNA): TGTGCCAGCAGTGACCTAAGGACAGGGGGCTACGAGCAGTACTTC.